This T cell receptor beta chain was profiled in a study of blood T cell repertoires in COVID-19. About the research overall: COVID-19 samples, acute and convalescent, were from the United States, Italy and Spain. In each case, the material was cDNA or gDNA derived from T cells, B-cell-depleted T cells, or PBMCs.

How the authors handled the data: Amplification with reference gene primers provided the estimates of nucleated cell counts. Method: immunoSEQ multiplex PCR; TCRdb's copy keeps in-frame clones and lacks some. V and J calls and clone size are given by that table; D and trimming were obtained from the DNA. The data contain about 70,000 clones, approximately 80% of them singletons. CDR1 is SGHRS and CDR2 is YFSETQ in the germline V gene. Trimming pared 0 bases from V and 6 bases from J, leaving 12 bases between. This CDR3 has 14 residues. The TCR sequence derives from a human donor in a cohort sampled during active COVID-19. V and J are TRBV5-1 and TRBJ1-2, with a possible D match to TRBD1 (5 bases). Sequenced: peripheral blood. In DNA form, the CDR3 reads TGCGCCAGCAGCTTGGAGTCCAGGGTTGATGGCTACACCTTC. This encodes CASSLESRVDGYTF.